A single T cell receptor beta chain is shown here with its context. Its antigen is undetermined. CDR3 length equals 15 residues. The germline gives CDR1 MNHNY, CDR2 SVGAGI (reference sequence). J lost 5 bases, V lost 2 bases, and 8 bases had no gene match. Assay: immunoSEQ multiplex PCR; the TCRdb copy retains only in-frame clones and omits some. This table has more than 200,000 clones, roughly 74% appearing once. These data are taken from a study of cytotoxic CD8 clonotypes in ibrutinib-treated CLL. Study summary: Patients attained some 25 partial and 2 complete responses; at median about 74 months, 14 remained remitted while around twelve progressed. The average sample held approximately 240,000 productive templates and 85,000 to 100,000 productive rearrangements.

Whole-study findings and limits: Elevated clonality accompanied ibrutinib response, with a return toward baseline values at progression. Treatment saw public clonotypes, which were uncommon, either contract or stay stable.

This TCR derives from a human donor with chronic lymphocytic leukemia. The J gene is TRBJ2-7, the V gene TRBV6-6, with 8 bases that match TRBD1. The specimen comprised PBMCs, sampled after 24 months of ibrutinib treatment. The CDR3 region is CASSYGQGTSNEQYF. In DNA, the CDR3 is TGTGCCAGCAGTTACGGACAGGGCACGTCTAACGAGCAGTACTTC.